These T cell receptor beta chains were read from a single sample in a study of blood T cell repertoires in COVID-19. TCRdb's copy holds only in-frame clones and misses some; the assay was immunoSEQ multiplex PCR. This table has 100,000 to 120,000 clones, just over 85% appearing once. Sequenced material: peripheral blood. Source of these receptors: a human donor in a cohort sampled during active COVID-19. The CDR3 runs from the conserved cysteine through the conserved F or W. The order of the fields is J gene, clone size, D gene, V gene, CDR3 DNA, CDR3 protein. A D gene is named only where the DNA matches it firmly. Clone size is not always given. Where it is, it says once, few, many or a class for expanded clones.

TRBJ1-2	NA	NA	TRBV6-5	TGTGCCAGCAGGATTCTCGGGGTCGGCTATGGCTACACCTTC	CASRILGVGYGYTF
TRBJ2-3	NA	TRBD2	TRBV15	TGTGCCACCAGCGGAGGAAGAGCTAGCGGGGCGTCTAGCACAGATACGCAGTATTTT	CATSGGRASGASSTDTQYF
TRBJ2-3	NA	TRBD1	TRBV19	TGTGCCACCGACAGCAGGGGGCCTGCAGGGGATACGCAGTATTTT	CATDSRGPAGDTQYF
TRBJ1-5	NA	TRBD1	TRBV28	TGTGCCAGCAGTTTATCAGGGGGAACGGCCCAGCATTTT	CASSLSGGTAQHF
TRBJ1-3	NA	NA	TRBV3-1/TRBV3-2	TGTGCCAGCAGCAAGGCAGGGACTGGAAACACCATATATTTT	CASSKAGTGNTIYF
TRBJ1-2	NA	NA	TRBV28	TGTGCCAGCAGTGCGCCCGGGGGGGGCTACACCTTC	CASSAPGGGYTF
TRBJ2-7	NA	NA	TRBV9	TGTGCCAGCAGCGAGCATCCGGAGCTCTTCTACGAGCAGTACTTC	CASSEHPELFYEQYF
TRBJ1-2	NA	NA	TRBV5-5	TGTGCCAGCAGCTTGGGGGCGAAGGGGGAGTGGTATGGCTACACCTTC	CASSLGAKGEWYGYTF
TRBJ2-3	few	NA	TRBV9	TGTGCCAGCAGCGTAGGGGCGTCTAGCACAGATACGCAGTATTTT	CASSVGASSTDTQYF
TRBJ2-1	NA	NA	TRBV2	TGTGCCAGCAGGCAGGGGTTAGACCACAATGAGCAGTTCTTC	CASRQGLDHNEQFF
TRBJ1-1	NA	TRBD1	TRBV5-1	TGCGCCAGCAGCTCCGGGACAGCGAACACTGAAGCTTTCTTT	CASSSGTANTEAFF
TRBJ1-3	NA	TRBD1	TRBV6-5	TGTGCCAGCAACCGGGACAGGGCTGGAAACACCATATATTTT	CASNRDRAGNTIYF
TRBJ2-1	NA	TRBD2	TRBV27	TGTGCCAGCAGTTTCAGCGGGGGGGCGCCTGAGCAGTTCTTC	CASSFSGGAPEQFF
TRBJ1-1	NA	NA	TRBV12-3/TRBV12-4	TGTGCCAGCAGTTTGGGGACACTAGAAGCTTTCTTT	CASSLGTLEAFF
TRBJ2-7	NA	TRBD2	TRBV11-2	TGTGCCAGCAGCTACGGACTAGCGGGAGCCCTCGAGCAGTACTTC	CASSYGLAGALEQYF
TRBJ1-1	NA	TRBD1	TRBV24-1	TGTGCCACCAGTGGGGGGGACAGAAGTATGAACACTGAAGCTTTCTTT	CATSGGDRSMNTEAFF
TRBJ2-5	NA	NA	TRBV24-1	TGTGCCACCGCCGGCGGGTCCGGGGAGACCCAGTACTTC	CATAGGSGETQYF
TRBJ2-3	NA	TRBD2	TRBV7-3	TGTGCCAGCAGCGACGGGACTAGCGGGAGTTGGGATACGCAGTATTTT	CASSDGTSGSWDTQYF
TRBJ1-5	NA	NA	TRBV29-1	TGCAGCGCCCGGAGAAATAGCAATCAGCCCCAGCATTTT	CSARRNSNQPQHF
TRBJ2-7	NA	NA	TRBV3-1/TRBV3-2	TGTGCCAGCAGCCGAACAGTACTAGCACCCAACGAGCAGTACTTC	CASSRTVLAPNEQYF
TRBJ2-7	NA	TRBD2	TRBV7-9	TGTGCCAGCAGCTTAGGACTAGCGGGAGCGGGGGAGCAGTACTTC	CASSLGLAGAGEQYF
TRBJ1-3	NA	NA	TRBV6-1	TGTGCCAGCAGTGAAACGACAGCCTACTCTGGAAACACCATATATTTT	CASSETTAYSGNTIYF
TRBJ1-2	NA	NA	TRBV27	TGTGCCAGCAGTTTGGCAGGGATGAGTGGCTACACCTTC	CASSLAGMSGYTF
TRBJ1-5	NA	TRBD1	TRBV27	TGTGCCAGCAGTCCTCGACCGGGACAGGGGAATCAGCCCCAGCATTTT	CASSPRPGQGNQPQHF
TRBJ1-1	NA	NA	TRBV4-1	TGCGCCAGCAGCCAAGAAGGGGAGAACACTGAAGCTTTCTTT	CASSQEGENTEAFF
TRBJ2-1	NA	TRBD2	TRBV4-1	TGCGCCAGCAGCCCGGGACTAGCGGCCAACAATGAGCAGTTCTTC	CASSPGLAANNEQFF
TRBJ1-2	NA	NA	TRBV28	TGTGCCAGCAGTTTATCAAACAGGGTCTGGGGCTACACCTTC	CASSLSNRVWGYTF
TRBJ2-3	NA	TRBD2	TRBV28	TGTGCCAGCAGTCCACCCGCGGGGGGTAAAGATACGCAGTATTTT	CASSPPAGGKDTQYF
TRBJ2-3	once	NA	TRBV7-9	TGTGCCAGCAGCTTGACTCTCACCCCTTTGAATACGCAGTATTTT	CASSLTLTPLNTQYF
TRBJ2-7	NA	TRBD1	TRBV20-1	TGCAGTGCTAGTGCAGGGGGTACCTCCTACGAGCAGTACTTC	CSASAGGTSYEQYF
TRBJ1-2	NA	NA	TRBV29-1	TGCAGCGTTGATGAGGGACTTAACTATGGCTACACCTTC	CSVDEGLNYGYTF
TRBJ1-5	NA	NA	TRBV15	TGTGCCACCAGCAGGGAGGAGGGCCTTACGGAGCCCCAGCATTTT	CATSREEGLTEPQHF